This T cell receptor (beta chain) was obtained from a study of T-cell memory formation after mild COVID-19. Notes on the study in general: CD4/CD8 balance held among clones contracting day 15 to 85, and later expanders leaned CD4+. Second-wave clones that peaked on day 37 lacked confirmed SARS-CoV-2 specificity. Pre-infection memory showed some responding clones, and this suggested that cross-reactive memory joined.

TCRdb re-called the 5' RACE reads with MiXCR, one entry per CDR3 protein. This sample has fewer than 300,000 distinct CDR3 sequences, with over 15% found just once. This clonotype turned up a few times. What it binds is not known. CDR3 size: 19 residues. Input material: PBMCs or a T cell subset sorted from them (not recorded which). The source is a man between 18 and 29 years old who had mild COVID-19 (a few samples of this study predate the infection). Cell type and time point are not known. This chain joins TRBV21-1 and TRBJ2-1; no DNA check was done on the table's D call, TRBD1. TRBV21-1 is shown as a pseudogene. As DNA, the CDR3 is TGTGCCAGCAAACGAGCCCAACAACTGACAGGCAGATTCTACAATGAGCAGTTCTTC. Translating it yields CASKRAQQLTGRFYNEQFF.